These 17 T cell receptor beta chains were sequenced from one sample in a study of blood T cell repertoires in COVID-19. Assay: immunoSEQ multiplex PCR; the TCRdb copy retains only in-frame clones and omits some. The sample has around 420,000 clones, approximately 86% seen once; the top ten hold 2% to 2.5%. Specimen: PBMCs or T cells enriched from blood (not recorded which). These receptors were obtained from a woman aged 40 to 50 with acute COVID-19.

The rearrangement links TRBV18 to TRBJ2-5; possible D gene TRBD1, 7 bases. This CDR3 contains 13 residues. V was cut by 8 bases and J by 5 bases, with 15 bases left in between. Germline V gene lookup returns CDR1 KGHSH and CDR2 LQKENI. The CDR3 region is CASTTGAGETQYF. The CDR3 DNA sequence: TGTGCCAGCACAACAGGGGCGGGGGAGACCCAGTACTTC.

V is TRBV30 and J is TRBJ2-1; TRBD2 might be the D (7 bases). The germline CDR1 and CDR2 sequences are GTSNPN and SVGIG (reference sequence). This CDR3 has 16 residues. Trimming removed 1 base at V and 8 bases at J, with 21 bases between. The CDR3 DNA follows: TGTGCCTGGAGTGCCCAGGGGACGGGGGGCTTTTATGAGCAGTTCTTC. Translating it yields CAWSAQGTGGFYEQFF.

CDR3 sequence: CAISESKRGRGGPDTQYF. The CDR3 DNA follows: TGTGCCATCAGTGAGTCGAAACGCGGGCGGGGGGGCCCAGATACGCAGTATTTT. The chain employs TRBV10-3 and TRBJ2-3; 9 nucleotides align to TRBD2. CDR1 and CDR2 (germline): ENHRY, SYGVKD. V shed 0 bases, J shed 4 bases, and the junction held 11 bases outside the gene matches. The CDR3 runs 18 residues.

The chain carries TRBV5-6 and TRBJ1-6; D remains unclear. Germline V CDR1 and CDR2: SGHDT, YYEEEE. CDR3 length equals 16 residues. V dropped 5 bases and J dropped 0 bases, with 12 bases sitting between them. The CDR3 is CASRETASSYNSPLHF. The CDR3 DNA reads TGTGCCAGCAGGGAGACGGCTAGCTCCTATAATTCACCCCTCCACTTT.

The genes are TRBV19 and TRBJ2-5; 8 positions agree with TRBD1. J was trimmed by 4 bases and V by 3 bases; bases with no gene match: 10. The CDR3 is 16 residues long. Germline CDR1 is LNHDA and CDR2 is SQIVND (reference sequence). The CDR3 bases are TGTGCCAGTAGTATTGGAGCAGGGGGCAGGGGAGAGACCCAGTACTTC. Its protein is CASSIGAGGRGETQYF.

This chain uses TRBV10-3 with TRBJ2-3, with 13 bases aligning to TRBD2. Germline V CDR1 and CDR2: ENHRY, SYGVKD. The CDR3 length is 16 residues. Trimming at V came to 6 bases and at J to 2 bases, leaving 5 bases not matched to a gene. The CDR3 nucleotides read TGTGCCATCAGCCAAGGGACTAGCGGGGTCACAGATACGCAGTATTTT. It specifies CAISQGTSGVTDTQYF.

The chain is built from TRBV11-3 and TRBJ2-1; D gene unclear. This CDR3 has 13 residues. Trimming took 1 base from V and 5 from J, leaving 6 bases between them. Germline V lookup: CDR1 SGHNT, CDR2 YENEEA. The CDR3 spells CASSLGANNEQFF. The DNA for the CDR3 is TGTGCCAGCAGCTTAGGGGCCAACAATGAGCAGTTCTTC.

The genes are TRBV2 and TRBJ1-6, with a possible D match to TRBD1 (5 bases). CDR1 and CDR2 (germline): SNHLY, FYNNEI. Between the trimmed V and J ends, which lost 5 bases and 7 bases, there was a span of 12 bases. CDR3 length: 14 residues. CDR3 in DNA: TGTGCCAGCAGTTACGACAGCACCAATTCACCCCTCCACTTT. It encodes CASSYDSTNSPLHF.

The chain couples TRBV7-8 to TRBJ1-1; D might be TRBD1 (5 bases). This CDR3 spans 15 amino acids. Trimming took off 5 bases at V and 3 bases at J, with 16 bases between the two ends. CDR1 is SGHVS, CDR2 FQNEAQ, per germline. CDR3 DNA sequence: TGTGCCAGCAGCCCAACCCGCAGGGCCTACACTGAAGCTTTCTTT. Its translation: CASSPTRRAYTEAFF.

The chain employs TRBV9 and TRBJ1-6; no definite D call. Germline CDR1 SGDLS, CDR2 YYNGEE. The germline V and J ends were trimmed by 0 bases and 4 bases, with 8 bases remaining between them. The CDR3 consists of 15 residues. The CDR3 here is CASSVDTAYNSPLHF. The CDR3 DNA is TGTGCCAGCAGCGTAGATACAGCTTATAATTCACCCCTCCACTTT.

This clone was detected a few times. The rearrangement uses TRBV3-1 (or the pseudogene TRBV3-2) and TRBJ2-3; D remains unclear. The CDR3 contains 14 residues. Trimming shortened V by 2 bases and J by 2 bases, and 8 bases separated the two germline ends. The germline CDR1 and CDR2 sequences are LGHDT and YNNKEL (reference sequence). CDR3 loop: CASSQSGNTDTQYF. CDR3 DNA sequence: TGTGCCAGCAGCCAAAGTGGCAACACAGATACGCAGTATTTT.

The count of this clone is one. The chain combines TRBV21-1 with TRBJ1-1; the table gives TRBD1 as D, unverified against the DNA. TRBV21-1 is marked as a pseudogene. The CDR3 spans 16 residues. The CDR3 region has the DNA TGTGCCAGCAGCAAAGCTGTAGGACAGCCCAACACTGAAGCTTTCTTT. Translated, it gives CASSKAVGQPNTEAFF.

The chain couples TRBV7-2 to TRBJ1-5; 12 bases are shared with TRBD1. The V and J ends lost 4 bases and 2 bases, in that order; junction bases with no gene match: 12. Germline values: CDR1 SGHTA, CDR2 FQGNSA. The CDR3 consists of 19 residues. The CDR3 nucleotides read TGTGCCAGCAGCTCAGGGACAGGGGGCGGTGGTGGTCGCAATCAGCCCCAGCATTTT. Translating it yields CASSSGTGGGGGRNQPQHF. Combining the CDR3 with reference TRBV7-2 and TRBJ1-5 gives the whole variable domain GAGVSQSPSNKVTEKGKDVELRCDPISGHTALYWYRQSLGQGLEFLIYFQGNSAPDKSGLPSDRFSAERTGGSVSTLTIQRTQQEDSAVYLCASSSGTGGGGGRNQPQHFGDGTRLSIL.

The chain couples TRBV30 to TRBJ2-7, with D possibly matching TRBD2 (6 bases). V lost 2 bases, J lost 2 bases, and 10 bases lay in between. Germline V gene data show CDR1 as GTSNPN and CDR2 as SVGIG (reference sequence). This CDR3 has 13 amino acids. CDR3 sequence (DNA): TGTGCCTGGAGTAACCGACTAGCCTACGAGCAGTACTTC. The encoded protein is CAWSNRLAYEQYF.

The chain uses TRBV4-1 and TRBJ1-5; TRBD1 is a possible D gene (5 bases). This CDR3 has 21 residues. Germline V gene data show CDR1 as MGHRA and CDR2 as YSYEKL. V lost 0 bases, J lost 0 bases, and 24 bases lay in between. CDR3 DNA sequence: TGCGCCAGCAGCCAAGATATACCAAAGGGGCCCGCCGGGGGTAGCAATCAGCCCCAGCATTTT. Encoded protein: CASSQDIPKGPAGGSNQPQHF.

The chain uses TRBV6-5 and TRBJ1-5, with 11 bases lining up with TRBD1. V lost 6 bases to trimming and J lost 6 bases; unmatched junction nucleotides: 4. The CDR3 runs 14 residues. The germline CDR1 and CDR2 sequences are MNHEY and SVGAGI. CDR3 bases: TGTGCCAGCAGGGACAGGGGGCTTCCTCAGCCCCAGCATTTT. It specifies CASRDRGLPQPQHF.

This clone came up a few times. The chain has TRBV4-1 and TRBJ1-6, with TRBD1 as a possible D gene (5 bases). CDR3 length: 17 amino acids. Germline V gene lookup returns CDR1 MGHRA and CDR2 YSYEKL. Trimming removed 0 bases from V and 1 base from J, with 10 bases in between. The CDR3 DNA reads TGCGCCAGCAGCCAAGAGTCAGGGTGGTCCTATAATTCACCCCTCCACTTT. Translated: CASSQESGWSYNSPLHF.